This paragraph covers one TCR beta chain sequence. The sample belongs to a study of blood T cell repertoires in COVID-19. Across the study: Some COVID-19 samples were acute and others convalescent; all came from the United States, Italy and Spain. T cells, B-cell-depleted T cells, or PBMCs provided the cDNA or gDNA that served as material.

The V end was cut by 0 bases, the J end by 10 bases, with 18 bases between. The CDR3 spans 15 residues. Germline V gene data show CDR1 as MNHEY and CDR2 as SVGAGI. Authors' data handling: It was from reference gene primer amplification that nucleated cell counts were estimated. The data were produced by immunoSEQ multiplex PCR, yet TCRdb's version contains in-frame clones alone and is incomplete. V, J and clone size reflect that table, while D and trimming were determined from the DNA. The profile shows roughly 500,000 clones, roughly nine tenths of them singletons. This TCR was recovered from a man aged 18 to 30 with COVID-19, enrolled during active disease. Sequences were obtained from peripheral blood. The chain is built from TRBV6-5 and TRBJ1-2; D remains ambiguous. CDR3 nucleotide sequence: TGTGCCAGCAGTTACTCGAGTGTAGGCAGGTCTTCCTACACCTTC. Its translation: CASSYSSVGRSSYTF.